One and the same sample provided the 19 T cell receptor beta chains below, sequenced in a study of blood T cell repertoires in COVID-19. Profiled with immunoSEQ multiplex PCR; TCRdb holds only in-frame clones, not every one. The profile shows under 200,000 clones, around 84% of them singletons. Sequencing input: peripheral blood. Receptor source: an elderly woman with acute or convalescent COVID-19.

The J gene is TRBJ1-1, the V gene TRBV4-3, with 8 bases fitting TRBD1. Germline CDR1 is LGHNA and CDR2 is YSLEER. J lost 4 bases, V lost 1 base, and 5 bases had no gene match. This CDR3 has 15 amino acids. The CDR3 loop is CASSQGRQGFTEAFF. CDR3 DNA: TGCGCCAGCAGCCAAGGTCGACAGGGGTTCACTGAAGCTTTCTTT.

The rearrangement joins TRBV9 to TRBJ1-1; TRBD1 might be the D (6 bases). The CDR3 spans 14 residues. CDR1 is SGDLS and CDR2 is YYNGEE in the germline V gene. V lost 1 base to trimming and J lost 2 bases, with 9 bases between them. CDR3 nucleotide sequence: TGTGCCAGCAGCGTAAGTGGGGGCAACACTGAAGCTTTCTTT. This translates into CASSVSGGNTEAFF. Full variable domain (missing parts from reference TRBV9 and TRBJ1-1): DSGVTQTPKHLITATGQRVTLRCSPRSGDLSVYWYQQSLDQGLQFLIQYYNGEERAKGNILERFSAQQFPDLHSELNLSSLELGDSALYFCASSVSGGNTEAFFGQGTRLTVV.

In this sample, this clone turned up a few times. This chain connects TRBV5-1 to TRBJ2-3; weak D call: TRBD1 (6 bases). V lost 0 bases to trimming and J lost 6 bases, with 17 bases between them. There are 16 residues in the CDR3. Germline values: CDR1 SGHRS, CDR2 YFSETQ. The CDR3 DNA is TGCGCCAGCAGCTTGGGGTCAGGGGAGTTCAGGGATACGCAGTATTTT. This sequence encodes CASSLGSGEFRDTQYF. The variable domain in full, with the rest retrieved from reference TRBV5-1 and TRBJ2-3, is KAGVTQTPRYLIKTRGQQVTLSCSPISGHRSVSWYQQTPGQGLQFLFEYFSETQRNKGNFPGRFSGRQFSNSRSEMNVSTLELGDSALYLCASSLGSGEFRDTQYFGPGTRLTVL.

Here the CDR3 DNA reads TGTGCCACCAGTTTAACCGGGACAGATACGCAGTATTTT. The encoded protein is CATSLTGTDTQYF. This chain uses TRBV24-1 with TRBJ2-3; no clear D gene. V was cut by 6 bases and J by 3 bases, with 9 bases left in between. The CDR3 length is 13 residues. Germline loops: CDR1 KGHDR, CDR2 SFDVKD.

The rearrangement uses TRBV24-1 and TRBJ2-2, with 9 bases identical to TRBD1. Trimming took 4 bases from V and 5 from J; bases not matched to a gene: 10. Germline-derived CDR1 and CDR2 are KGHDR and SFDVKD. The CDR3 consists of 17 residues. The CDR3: CATSERDRAVWTGELFF. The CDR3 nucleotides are TGTGCCACCAGTGAGAGGGACAGGGCAGTTTGGACCGGGGAGCTGTTTTTT.

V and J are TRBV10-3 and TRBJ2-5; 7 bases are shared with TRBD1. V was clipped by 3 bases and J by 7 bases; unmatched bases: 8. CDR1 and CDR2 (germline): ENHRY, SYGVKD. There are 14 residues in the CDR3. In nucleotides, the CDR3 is TGTGCCATCAGTGAACAAGGGGGCGATGGGACCCAGTACTTC. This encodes CAISEQGGDGTQYF.

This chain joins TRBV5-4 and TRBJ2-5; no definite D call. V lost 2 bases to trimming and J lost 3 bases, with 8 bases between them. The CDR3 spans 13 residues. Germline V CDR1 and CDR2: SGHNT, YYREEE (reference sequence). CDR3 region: CASSLDWKETQYF. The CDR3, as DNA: TGTGCCAGCAGCTTAGACTGGAAAGAGACCCAGTACTTC. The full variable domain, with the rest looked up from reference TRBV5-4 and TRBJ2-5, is ETGVTQSPTHLIKTRGQQVTLRCSSQSGHNTVSWYQQALGQGPQFIFQYYREEENGRGNFPPRFSGLQFPNYSSELNVNALELDDSALYLCASSLDWKETQYFGPGTRLLVL.

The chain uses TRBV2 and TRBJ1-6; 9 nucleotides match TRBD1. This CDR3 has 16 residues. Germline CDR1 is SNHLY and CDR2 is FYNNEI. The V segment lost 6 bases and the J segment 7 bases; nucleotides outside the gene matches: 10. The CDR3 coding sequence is TGTGCCAGCAGAGACCAACAGGGGGCCCGGAATTCACCCCTCCACTTT. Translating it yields CASRDQQGARNSPLHF.

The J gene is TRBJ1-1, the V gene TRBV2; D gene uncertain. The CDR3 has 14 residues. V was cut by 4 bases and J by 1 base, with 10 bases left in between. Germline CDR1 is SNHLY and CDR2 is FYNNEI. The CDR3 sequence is CASSVERGNTEAFF. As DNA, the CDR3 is TGTGCCAGCAGTGTGGAGAGAGGGAACACTGAAGCTTTCTTT.

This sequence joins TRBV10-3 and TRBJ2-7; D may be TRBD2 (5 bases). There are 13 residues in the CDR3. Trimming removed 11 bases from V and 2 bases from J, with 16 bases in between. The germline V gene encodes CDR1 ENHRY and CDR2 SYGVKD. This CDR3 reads CASAPAATYEQYF. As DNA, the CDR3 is TGTGCCTCGGCTCCAGCGGCTACCTACGAGCAGTACTTC.

CDR3 protein: CASSQDRGAQTETQYF. The CDR3 bases are TGTGCCAGCAGCCAAGATCGCGGGGCTCAGACGGAGACCCAGTACTTC. V and J are TRBV14 and TRBJ2-5; a possible D gene is TRBD2 (6 bases). The germline V gene has CDR1 SGHDN and CDR2 FVKESK. CDR3 length equals 16 residues. Deletions cut 0 bases from V and 5 bases from J, with 16 bases between.

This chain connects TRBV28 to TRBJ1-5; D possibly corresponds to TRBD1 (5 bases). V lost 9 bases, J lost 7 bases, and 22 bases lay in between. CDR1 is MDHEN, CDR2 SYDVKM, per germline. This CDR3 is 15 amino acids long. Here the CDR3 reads CASNRGGVFEQPQHF. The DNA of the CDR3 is TGTGCCAGTAACCGGGGAGGGGTTTTTGAACAGCCCCAGCATTTT.

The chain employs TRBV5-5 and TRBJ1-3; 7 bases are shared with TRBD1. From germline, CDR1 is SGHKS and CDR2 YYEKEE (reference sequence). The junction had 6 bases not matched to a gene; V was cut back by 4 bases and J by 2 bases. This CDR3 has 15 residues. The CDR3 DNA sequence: TGTGCCAGCAGCCTCAGGGGGTCTACTGGAAACACCATATATTTT. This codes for CASSLRGSTGNTIYF.

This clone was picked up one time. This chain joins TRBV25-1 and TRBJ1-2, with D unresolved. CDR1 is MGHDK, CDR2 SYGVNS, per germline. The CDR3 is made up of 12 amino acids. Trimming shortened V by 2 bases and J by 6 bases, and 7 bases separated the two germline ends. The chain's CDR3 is CASSERGNGYTF. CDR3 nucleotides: TGTGCCAGCAGTGAAAGAGGTAATGGCTACACCTTC.

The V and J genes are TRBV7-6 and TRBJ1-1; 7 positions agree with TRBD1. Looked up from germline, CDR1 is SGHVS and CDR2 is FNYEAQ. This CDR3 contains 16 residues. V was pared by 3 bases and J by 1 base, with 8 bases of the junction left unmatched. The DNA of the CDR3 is TGTGCCAGCAGCTTGGGGAAGGGGGCTGAGAACACTGAAGCTTTCTTT. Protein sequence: CASSLGKGAENTEAFF.

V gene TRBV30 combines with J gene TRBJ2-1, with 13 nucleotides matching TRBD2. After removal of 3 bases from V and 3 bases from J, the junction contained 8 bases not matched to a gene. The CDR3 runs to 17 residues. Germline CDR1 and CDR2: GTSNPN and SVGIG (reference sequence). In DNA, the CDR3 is TGTGCCTGGAGCTCAGGACTAGCGGGAGTTGACTACAATGAGCAGTTCTTC. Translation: CAWSSGLAGVDYNEQFF.

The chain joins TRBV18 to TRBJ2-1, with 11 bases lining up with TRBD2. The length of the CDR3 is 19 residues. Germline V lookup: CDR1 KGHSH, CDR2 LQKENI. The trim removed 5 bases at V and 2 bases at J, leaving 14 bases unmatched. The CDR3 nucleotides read TGTGCCAGCTCAATAGGGACTAGCGGAGCCGCACGAGCCTACAATGAGCAGTTCTTC. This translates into CASSIGTSGAARAYNEQFF.

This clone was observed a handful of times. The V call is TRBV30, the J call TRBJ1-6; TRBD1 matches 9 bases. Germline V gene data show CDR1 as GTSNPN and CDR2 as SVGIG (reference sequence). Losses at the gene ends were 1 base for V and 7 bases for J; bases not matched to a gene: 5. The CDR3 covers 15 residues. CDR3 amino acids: CAWSARTGANSPLHF. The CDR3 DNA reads TGTGCCTGGAGTGCCAGGACAGGGGCAAATTCACCCCTCCACTTT.

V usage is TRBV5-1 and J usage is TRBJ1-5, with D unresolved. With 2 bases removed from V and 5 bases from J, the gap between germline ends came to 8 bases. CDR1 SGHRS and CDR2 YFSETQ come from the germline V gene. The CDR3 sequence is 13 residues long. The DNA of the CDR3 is TGCGCCAGCAGCTTCGAGGGTTATCAGCCCCAGCATTTT. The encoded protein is CASSFEGYQPQHF.